One sample yielded the 9 T cell receptor beta chains listed below, sequenced in a study of graft-versus-host responses after intestinal transplantation (dated by TCRdb to the early 2020s). What this sample's time point label stands for: cells obtained before transplantation from donor or recipient. These receptors have no identified antigens. Library generation was performed with the immunoSEQ multiplex PCR assay. The clones in this table, taken by TCRdb from immuneACCESS, are in-frame only. Not every clone is retained; where verified, under half of the shortfall comes from an unresolved V gene, and the cause of the rest is unknown. For this sample there are about 130,000 clones; more than 90% appear just once. The top ten clonotypes cover roughly 0.17% of the sample. The source was unstimulated CD4+ T cells sorted from spleen or lymph node cells, collected before intestinal transplant. The origin of the receptors is a human donor who received an intestinal transplant.

This clone was found a few times. V usage is TRBV4-2 and J usage is TRBJ2-7; D not certain. V was cut by 0 bases and J by 9 bases, with 6 bases left in between. The CDR3 has 11 amino acids. Germline-derived CDR1 and CDR2 are LGHNA and YNFKEQ. The CDR3 bases are TGTGCCAGCAGCCAAGACGAGAGGCAGTACTTC. Its protein product is CASSQDERQYF.

The rearrangement joins TRBV29-1 to TRBJ2-1; weak D call: TRBD1 (7 bases). The germline CDR1 and CDR2 sequences are SQVTM and ANQGSEA. The CDR3 covers 16 residues. The V and J ends lost 6 bases and 3 bases respectively, with 21 bases between them. The CDR3 DNA sequence: TGCAGCGTGGGGGGAGGAGGGGGCAAGGGCTACAATGAGCAGTTCTTC. It codes for CSVGGGGGKGYNEQFF.

V usage is TRBV5-1 and J usage is TRBJ2-1; 8 bases fit TRBD2. After removal of 3 bases from V and 2 bases from J, the junction contained 16 bases not matched to a gene. Germline V lookup: CDR1 SGHRS, CDR2 YFSETQ. The CDR3 is 19 residues long. CDR3 amino acids: CASSSYLAGGSSAYNEQFF. The CDR3 nucleotides read TGCGCCAGCAGCTCTTACCTAGCGGGTGGGTCGAGCGCCTACAATGAGCAGTTCTTC. The whole variable domain, remainder taken from reference TRBV5-1 and TRBJ2-1, is KAGVTQTPRYLIKTRGQQVTLSCSPISGHRSVSWYQQTPGQGLQFLFEYFSETQRNKGNFPGRFSGRQFSNSRSEMNVSTLELGDSALYLCASSSYLAGGSSAYNEQFFGPGTRLTVL.

V usage is TRBV6-5 and J usage is TRBJ1-1, with D perhaps TRBD1 (5 bases). The V end was cut by 2 bases, the J end by 5 bases, with 12 bases between. Germline CDR1 reads MNHEY; CDR2 reads SVGAGI. This CDR3 is built from 14 residues. The CDR3, as DNA: TGTGCCAGCAGTTACGGTTCAGGGAGGACTGAAGCTTTCTTT. Protein sequence: CASSYGSGRTEAFF.

This chain links TRBV13 with TRBJ2-1, with 7 positions matching TRBD1. Trimming cost V 3 bases and J 0 bases; bases outside gene matches: 5. The CDR3 is 16 residues long. CDR1 PRHDT and CDR2 FYEKMQ come from the germline V gene (reference sequence). CDR3: CASSLLRDSSYNEQFF. CDR3 nucleotide sequence: TGTGCCAGCAGCTTGCTCCGGGACAGCTCCTACAATGAGCAGTTCTTC. Full variable domain (missing parts from reference TRBV13 and TRBJ2-1): AAGVIQSPRHLIKEKRETATLKCYPIPRHDTVYWYQQGPGQDPQFLISFYEKMQSDKGSIPDRFSAQQFSDYHSELNMSSLELGDSALYFCASSLLRDSSYNEQFFGPGTRLTVL.

The J gene is TRBJ2-3, the V gene TRBV5-5; 9 positions agree with TRBD2. Germline V gene lookup returns CDR1 SGHKS and CDR2 YYEKEE (reference sequence). This CDR3 is built from 15 residues. V was clipped by 0 bases and J by 4 bases; unmatched bases: 3. DNA for the CDR3: TGTGCCAGCAGCTTGGCGCGGGGGGGATCAGATACGCAGTATTTT. Its translation is CASSLARGGSDTQYF.

V and J are TRBV25-1 and TRBJ2-4; D possibly corresponds to TRBD1 (5 bases). Germline V CDR1 and CDR2: MGHDK, SYGVNS. Trimming left V 6 bases short and J 8 bases short, with 8 bases between. The CDR3 has 11 residues. The CDR3 DNA is TGTGCCAGCAGCAGGGAACACATTCAGTACTTC. Translating gives CASSREHIQYF.

The chain combines TRBV18 with TRBJ1-4; D possibly corresponds to TRBD1 (5 bases). The germline V gene encodes CDR1 KGHSH and CDR2 LQKENI. Trimming took off 1 base at V and 6 bases at J, with 12 bases between the two ends. The CDR3 contains 15 residues. The CDR3 bases are TGTGCCAGCTCACCACGTACCGCGGGGGATGAAAAACTGTTTTTT. Its translation is CASSPRTAGDEKLFF.

The sample holds one count of this clone. This sequence joins TRBV6-1 and TRBJ1-2; no reliable D call. Deletions cut 10 bases from V and 1 base from J, with 10 bases between. CDR3 size: 12 residues. CDR1 is MNHNS and CDR2 is SASEGT in the germline V gene. CDR3 coding DNA: TGTGCCACTTCCAACCGTAACTATGGCTACACCTTC. It translates to CATSNRNYGYTF.